This T cell receptor (beta chain) comes out of a study of shared clonotypes between healthy human individuals. Clones were sequenced by immunoSEQ multiplex PCR, and TCRdb holds only the in-frame ones, with some missing. The data show millions of clones, over 85% seen once. Germline values: CDR1 LNHDA, CDR2 SQIVND (reference sequence). The CDR3 runs 13 residues. Trimming shortened V by 6 bases and J by 8 bases, and 16 bases separated the two germline ends. The gene calls are TRBV19 and TRBJ1-2; D gene uncertain. The sequence derives from a man younger than 35 in good health. What was sequenced was naive CD4+ T cells sorted from blood. Subset of the sample: CD45RA+ positively selected. CDR3 DNA: TGTGCCAGTAGCACCCTGTTCGGAATCGGCTACACCTTC. This encodes CASSTLFGIGYTF.